A selection of T cell receptor beta chains follows, all from one sample in a study of T cell changes during pregnancy in multiple sclerosis. Clones were sequenced by immunoSEQ multiplex PCR, and TCRdb holds only the in-frame ones, with some missing. The table records around 96,000 clones, about 94% of them present only once. Sequenced here: peripheral blood, sampled after pregnancy. All receptors derive from a female donor in good health, enrolled as a control in a pregnancy study. Both conserved end residues are part of each CDR3. Fields, in order: clone size, D gene, V gene, J gene, CDR3 protein, CDR3 DNA. A D gene is named only where the DNA matches it firmly. Clone size is shown for a subset of rows, as once, few, many or a class of expanded clone.

clone_size: NA
d_call: NA
v_call: TRBV18
j_call: TRBJ2-7
cdr3_aa: CASSPQGYAYEQYF
cdr3_nt: TGTGCCAGCTCACCTCAGGGGTACGCCTACGAGCAGTACTTC

clone_size: NA
d_call: TRBD1
v_call: TRBV6-1
j_call: TRBJ2-7
cdr3_aa: CASREDRGRRGSYEQYF
cdr3_nt: TGTGCCAGCAGAGAAGACAGGGGGCGCCGGGGCTCCTACGAGCAGTACTTC

clone_size: once
d_call: TRBD1
v_call: TRBV6-1
j_call: TRBJ1-5
cdr3_aa: CASGTGLGNQPQHF
cdr3_nt: TGCGCCTCCGGGACAGGGTTGGGGAATCAGCCCCAGCATTTT

clone_size: once
d_call: NA
v_call: TRBV28
j_call: TRBJ2-3
cdr3_aa: CASSWLAGTDTQYF
cdr3_nt: TGTGCCAGCAGTTGGTTAGCGGGCACAGATACGCAGTATTTT

clone_size: NA
d_call: TRBD1
v_call: TRBV5-1
j_call: TRBJ2-1
cdr3_aa: CASSRTGPINEQFF
cdr3_nt: TGCGCCAGCAGCCGGACAGGTCCAATCAATGAGCAGTTCTTC

clone_size: NA
d_call: NA
v_call: TRBV28
j_call: TRBJ2-1
cdr3_aa: CASSLNPGQSSYNEQFF
cdr3_nt: TGTGCCAGCAGTCTCAACCCCGGACAGAGCTCCTACAATGAGCAGTTCTTC

clone_size: once
d_call: NA
v_call: TRBV2
j_call: TRBJ2-2
cdr3_aa: CASSDRTITGELFF
cdr3_nt: TGTGCCAGCAGCGACAGGACAATCACCGGGGAGCTGTTTTTT

clone_size: NA
d_call: TRBD2
v_call: TRBV4-1
j_call: TRBJ2-7
cdr3_aa: CATSREEGEQYF
cdr3_nt: TGCGCCACCTCCCGGGAGGAGGGCGAGCAGTACTTC

clone_size: NA
d_call: NA
v_call: TRBV6-1
j_call: TRBJ2-7
cdr3_aa: CASSEALKGMTDYEQYF
cdr3_nt: TGTGCCAGCAGTGAAGCGCTGAAGGGGATGACAGACTACGAGCAGTACTTC

clone_size: NA
d_call: NA
v_call: TRBV28
j_call: TRBJ1-1
cdr3_aa: CASRTGQNTEAFF
cdr3_nt: TGTGCCAGCAGGACCGGACAGAACACTGAAGCTTTCTTT

clone_size: NA
d_call: TRBD2
v_call: TRBV28
j_call: TRBJ2-5
cdr3_aa: CASTRLAGGAETQYF
cdr3_nt: TGTGCCAGCACACGACTAGCGGGAGGCGCGGAGACCCAGTACTTC

clone_size: NA
d_call: NA
v_call: TRBV7-2
j_call: TRBJ1-1
cdr3_aa: CASSPRERGTEAFF
cdr3_nt: TGTGCCAGCAGCCCCAGGGAAAGGGGAACTGAAGCTTTCTTT

clone_size: NA
d_call: NA
v_call: TRBV7-2
j_call: TRBJ2-7
cdr3_aa: CASSLAERTTYEQYF
cdr3_nt: TGTGCCAGCAGCTTAGCGGAGCGGACCACCTACGAGCAGTACTTC

clone_size: NA
d_call: NA
v_call: TRBV6-5
j_call: TRBJ1-2
cdr3_aa: CASIGVYGYTF
cdr3_nt: TGTGCCAGCATAGGAGTCTATGGCTACACCTTC

clone_size: NA
d_call: TRBD2
v_call: TRBV5-1
j_call: TRBJ2-1
cdr3_aa: CASSTYSGSGEQFF
cdr3_nt: TGCGCCAGCAGCACCTATAGCGGGAGTGGTGAGCAGTTCTTC

clone_size: NA
d_call: NA
v_call: TRBV28
j_call: TRBJ1-5
cdr3_aa: CASSSHRAIREPQHF
cdr3_nt: TGTGCCAGCAGTTCCCACAGGGCCATTAGGGAGCCCCAGCATTTT

clone_size: once
d_call: NA
v_call: TRBV19
j_call: TRBJ2-7
cdr3_aa: CASSFKGTQPYEQYF
cdr3_nt: TGTGCCAGTAGTTTCAAGGGGACACAACCCTACGAGCAGTACTTC

clone_size: NA
d_call: TRBD1
v_call: TRBV5-1
j_call: TRBJ2-6
cdr3_aa: CASSGTGGLSGANVLTF
cdr3_nt: TGCGCCAGCAGCGGGACAGGGGGCCTCTCTGGGGCCAACGTCCTGACTTTC

clone_size: NA
d_call: NA
v_call: TRBV19
j_call: TRBJ2-5
cdr3_aa: CASSVTGGWETQYF
cdr3_nt: TGTGCCAGTAGTGTGACAGGCGGGTGGGAGACCCAGTACTTC

clone_size: NA
d_call: NA
v_call: TRBV7-9
j_call: TRBJ2-3
cdr3_aa: CASSFLPRGGADTQYF
cdr3_nt: TGTGCCAGCAGCTTTTTACCCCGAGGGGGGGCAGATACGCAGTATTTT

clone_size: NA
d_call: NA
v_call: TRBV5-1
j_call: TRBJ2-1
cdr3_aa: CARRLQEFSYNEQFF
cdr3_nt: TGCGCCAGACGCTTACAGGAGTTCTCCTACAATGAGCAGTTCTTC

clone_size: NA
d_call: NA
v_call: TRBV19
j_call: TRBJ1-1
cdr3_aa: CASRRGGDVVTEAFF
cdr3_nt: TGTGCCAGTAGAAGGGGCGGTGATGTGGTTACTGAAGCTTTCTTT

clone_size: once
d_call: NA
v_call: TRBV7-9
j_call: TRBJ2-7
cdr3_aa: CASSGGTYEQYF
cdr3_nt: TGTGCCAGCAGCGGGGGGACCTACGAGCAGTACTTC

clone_size: NA
d_call: TRBD2
v_call: TRBV5-1
j_call: TRBJ2-1
cdr3_aa: CASSLELAGGDNEQFF
cdr3_nt: TGCGCCAGCAGCTTGGAACTAGCGGGAGGGGATAATGAGCAGTTCTTC

clone_size: NA
d_call: TRBD1
v_call: TRBV18
j_call: TRBJ1-2
cdr3_aa: CASSPGQGAYDYGYTF
cdr3_nt: TGTGCCAGCTCACCGGGACAGGGGGCCTACGACTATGGCTACACCTTC

clone_size: NA
d_call: TRBD1
v_call: TRBV7-9
j_call: TRBJ2-3
cdr3_aa: CASSGWDRGGDTQYF
cdr3_nt: TGTGCCAGCAGCGGCTGGGACAGGGGAGGCGATACGCAGTATTTT